Described below is a single T cell receptor beta chain sequence and its context. The antigen is not known. The data belong to a study of T cell responses to AZD1222 COVID-19 vaccine. Broader study findings: Spike-specific TCR repertoires showed rising breadth and depth after two AZD1222 doses.

The CDR3 contains 17 residues. The trim removed 3 bases at V and 0 bases at J, leaving 4 bases unmatched. CDR1 SGHKS and CDR2 YYEKEE come from the germline V gene (reference sequence). The data were produced by immunoSEQ multiplex PCR, yet TCRdb's version contains in-frame clones alone and is incomplete. Of 100,000 to 140,000 clones listed, about 90% were seen once; the top ten hold about 8.1%. V usage is TRBV5-5 and J usage is TRBJ2-1; 12 nucleotides line up with TRBD2. This sample comprised peripheral blood, obtained 28 days after the second AZD1222 dose. The TCR sequence derives from an adult who received the AZD1222 COVID-19 vaccine. CDR3 sequence (DNA): TGTGCCAGCAGCTGGACTAGCGGGGCCGGCTCCTACAATGAGCAGTTCTTC. Residues: CASSWTSGAGSYNEQFF. The complete variable domain, with remaining parts taken from reference TRBV5-5 and TRBJ2-1, reads DAGVTQSPTHLIKTRGQQVTLRCSPISGHKSVSWYQQVLGQGPQFIFQYYEKEERGRGNFPDRFSARQFPNYSSELNVNALLLGDSALYLCASSWTSGAGSYNEQFFGPGTRLTVL.